A single T cell receptor (beta chain) is shown here with its context. Peripheral blood came from all dose cohorts at three timepoints. This entry is derived from a study of OX40 agonist ivuxolimab in advanced cancers. Study context: Partial responses were achieved by three patients, of whom one had hepatocellular carcinoma and two had cutaneous melanoma.

Looked up from germline, CDR1 is MDHEN and CDR2 is SYDVKM. V was pared by 4 bases and J by 13 bases, with 16 bases between. This CDR3 is 12 amino acids long. Libraries were prepared by immunoSEQ multiplex PCR; TCRdb keeps only in-frame clonotypes and omits some of them. The repertoire consists of some 86,000 clones, with around 91% occurring once and the leading ten covering around 0.33%. The chain couples TRBV28 to TRBJ1-1; D remains ambiguous. Sample: CD4+ or CD8+ T cells sorted from blood, taken in a trial of the OX40 agonist ivuxolimab. The sequence was collected from an adult with an advanced solid tumor such as melanoma, head and neck, liver or kidney cancer. CDR3 sequence: CASSSLQRAGFF. CDR3 DNA: TGTGCCAGCAGTTCCCTTCAGCGGGCTGGTTTCTTT.